Below are 30 T cell receptor beta chains sequenced from a single sample in a study of cytomegalovirus exposure and HLA in healthy donors. 13 Jbeta primers and 60 Vbeta primers were used for the PCR. Profiling relied on immunoSEQ multiplex PCR, and the TCRdb table lists in-frame clones only, not all of them. The sample carries 110,000 to 150,000 clones, roughly three quarters recorded once. The sample consisted of PBMCs. The receptors here all came from a woman aged 40 to 50 in good health and CMV-seronegative.

V gene TRBV5-8 combines with J gene TRBJ1-5; D unclear. Germline-derived CDR1 and CDR2 are SGHTS and YDEGEE. Trimming pared 0 bases from V and 1 base from J, leaving 8 bases between. CDR3 length equals 15 residues. DNA for the CDR3: TGTGCCAGCAGCTTGGTTTCAGCGAGCAATCAGCCCCAGCATTTT. Protein product: CASSLVSASNQPQHF.

The gene calls are TRBV7-9 and TRBJ2-2; TRBD1 matches 7 bases. This CDR3 contains 15 residues. Per the germline V gene, CDR1 is SEHNR and CDR2 is FQNEAQ (reference sequence). The trim removed 5 bases at V and 6 bases at J, leaving 9 bases unmatched. The CDR3 loop reads CASSPLLTGPGELFF. In nucleotides, the CDR3 is TGTGCCAGCAGCCCCCTCCTGACAGGGCCCGGGGAGCTGTTTTTT.

The rearrangement links TRBV4-2 to TRBJ2-7; a weak D match, TRBD2 (5 bases). There are 15 residues in the CDR3. Looked up from germline, CDR1 is LGHNA and CDR2 is YNFKEQ. V was pared by 0 bases and J by 3 bases, with 12 bases between. CDR3 sequence (DNA): TGTGCCAGCAGCCAAGATGACGGGGTCAACTACGAGCAGTACTTC. It codes for CASSQDDGVNYEQYF.

The gene calls are TRBV6-5 and TRBJ2-2; TRBD2 matches at 8 bases. CDR3 size: 15 residues. Germline V gene lookup returns CDR1 MNHEY and CDR2 SVGAGI. The junction had 2 bases not matched to a gene; V was cut back by 4 bases and J by 1 base. In nucleotides, the CDR3 is TGTGCCAGCAGTTTGGCGGGGGGGAACACCGGGGAGCTGTTTTTT. Its protein product is CASSLAGGNTGELFF.

The gene calls are TRBV12-5 and TRBJ1-1; no clear D gene. Trimming took 1 base from V and 0 from J, leaving 6 bases between them. Germline V CDR1 and CDR2: LGHNT, FRNRAP. CDR3 length equals 14 residues. Written as DNA, the CDR3 is TGTGCTAGTGGTTTGGGCACAGTGAACACTGAAGCTTTCTTT. Its protein product is CASGLGTVNTEAFF. Using reference TRBV12-5 and TRBJ1-1 for the parts outside the CDR3, the full variable domain is DARVTQTPRHKVTEMGQEVTMRCQPILGHNTVFWYRQTMMQGLELLAYFRNRAPLDDSGMPKDRFSAEMPDATLATLKIQPSEPRDSAVYFCASGLGTVNTEAFFGQGTRLTVV.

The V gene is TRBV15, the J gene TRBJ1-2, with a weak D call TRBD1 (6 bases). CDR3 length: 13 amino acids. V lost 2 bases and J lost 8, with 12 bases in between. Per germline, CDR1 LNHNV and CDR2 YYDKDF (reference sequence). The DNA of the CDR3 is TGTGCCACCAGCAGAAGGGGGGGACACGGCTACACCTTC. The encoded protein is CATSRRGGHGYTF.

This clone was counted a few times. The V call is TRBV5-1, the J call TRBJ2-3, with no clear D. Germline V lookup: CDR1 SGHRS, CDR2 YFSETQ. The V gene lost 2 bases and the J gene lost 8 bases, with 12 bases spanning the gap. The CDR3 runs to 13 residues. The CDR3 region has the DNA TGCGCCAGCAGCTTAAAGGAGTTCGGTACGCAGTATTTT. It translates to CASSLKEFGTQYF.

V is TRBV9 and J is TRBJ1-1, with D unresolved. With 0 bases removed from V and 5 bases from J, the gap between germline ends came to 11 bases. Germline V gene data show CDR1 as SGDLS and CDR2 as YYNGEE. The CDR3 has 14 amino acids. The CDR3 protein is CASSVGAGLTEAFF. CDR3 coding DNA: TGTGCCAGCAGCGTAGGTGCCGGGTTGACTGAAGCTTTCTTT.

This clone was observed a few times. The rearrangement links TRBV5-5 to TRBJ1-1, with TRBD1 as a possible D gene (6 bases). The CDR3 length is 14 residues. CDR1 is SGHKS, CDR2 YYEKEE, per germline (reference sequence). V was cut by 4 bases and J by 3 bases, with 13 bases left in between. CDR3 residues: CASSRSYRDTEAFF. The CDR3 nucleotides are TGTGCCAGCAGCCGCAGCTACAGGGACACTGAAGCTTTCTTT.

This chain connects TRBV18 to TRBJ1-1, with no clear D. The germline CDR1 and CDR2 sequences are KGHSH and LQKENI. The V and J ends lost 6 bases and 1 base respectively, with 12 bases between them. This CDR3 region has 14 residues. CDR3 sequence (DNA): TGTGCCAGCTCCCTGAGGCCTAAGAACACTGAAGCTTTCTTT. Protein: CASSLRPKNTEAFF.

This chain uses TRBV27 with TRBJ1-6, with D possibly TRBD1 on 5 matching bases. The CDR3 length is 14 residues. V lost 7 bases to trimming and J lost 9 bases, with 16 bases between them. CDR1 and CDR2 (germline): MNHEY, SMNVEV (reference sequence). In DNA form, the CDR3 reads TGTGCCAGCACTCCCCAAAGGGGAGGTTCACCCCTCCACTTT. It is translated as CASTPQRGGSPLHF.

The V call is TRBV5-1, the J call TRBJ1-1, with 10 bases that match TRBD1. Germline V CDR1 and CDR2: SGHRS, YFSETQ. The CDR3 is made up of 16 amino acids. J gave up 5 bases and V 4 bases, and 11 bases lay outside the gene matches. The CDR3 spells CASSLRQGAQGTEAFF. DNA for the CDR3: TGCGCCAGCAGCCTACGACAGGGGGCTCAAGGGACTGAAGCTTTCTTT. Filled out from reference TRBV5-1 and TRBJ1-1, the complete variable domain reads KAGVTQTPRYLIKTRGQQVTLSCSPISGHRSVSWYQQTPGQGLQFLFEYFSETQRNKGNFPGRFSGRQFSNSRSEMNVSTLELGDSALYLCASSLRQGAQGTEAFFGQGTRLTVV.

This clone was picked up one time. The CDR3 coding sequence is TGTGCCAGCTCATCAGACCTCAGCGGTGAAGCTTTCTTT. Encoded protein: CASSSDLSGEAFF. The gene calls are TRBV18 and TRBJ1-1, with no clear D. CDR3 length: 13 residues. The germline V gene has CDR1 KGHSH and CDR2 LQKENI. The V gene lost 5 bases and the J gene lost 7 bases, with 14 bases spanning the gap.

The rearrangement uses TRBV5-4 and TRBJ2-1, with unresolved D. The CDR3 loop spans 15 amino acids. The germline V gene encodes CDR1 SGHNT and CDR2 YYREEE (reference sequence). With 0 bases removed from V and 9 bases from J, the gap between germline ends came to 16 bases. The CDR3 DNA is TGTGCCAGCAGCTTGGGGGTGTCCGCGGCTGGTGAGCAGTTCTTC. It yields the protein CASSLGVSAAGEQFF.

The chain combines TRBV18 with TRBJ1-5; D is unclear. Germline-derived CDR1 and CDR2 are KGHSH and LQKENI. The CDR3 runs 15 residues. V was cut by 4 bases and J by 3 bases, with 13 bases left in between. The CDR3 nucleotides are TGTGCCAGCTCACTTCTCGGACGGGACAATCAGCCCCAGCATTTT. It translates to CASSLLGRDNQPQHF.

V usage is TRBV4-1 and J usage is TRBJ1-5, with 9 bases matching TRBD1. Per the germline V gene, CDR1 is MGHRA and CDR2 is YSYEKL. V dropped 6 bases and J dropped 3; count of bases not matched to a gene: 6. This CDR3 spans 15 amino acids. The CDR3 coding sequence is TGCGCCAGCAGACCCGGGACAGGGTACAATCAGCCCCAGCATTTT. Translating gives CASRPGTGYNQPQHF.

The gene calls are TRBV7-2 and TRBJ1-1, with TRBD1 identical over 9 bases. Germline V gene data show CDR1 as SGHTA and CDR2 as FQGNSA. CDR3 length: 13 residues. The junction had 6 bases not matched to a gene; V was cut back by 10 bases and J by 3 bases. The CDR3 sequence: CATTGGSDTEAFF. CDR3 coding DNA: TGTGCCACTACAGGGGGCTCGGACACTGAAGCTTTCTTT.

On this clone: Mismatch with germline at one junction end may stem from a read error. The chain uses TRBV7-9 and TRBJ1-5; D call uncertain. The CDR3 is 14 residues long. The V gene's germline CDR1 is SEHNR and CDR2 FQNEAQ (reference sequence). Here the CDR3 reads CSSSDHSSNQPQHF. CDR3 DNA: TGTTCCAGCAGCGATCACAGTAGCAATCAGCCCCAGCATTTT.

The V gene is TRBV10-3, the J gene TRBJ2-3; TRBD2 agrees at 10 bases. Looked up from germline, CDR1 is ENHRY and CDR2 is SYGVKD. This CDR3 spans 14 amino acids. The V and J ends lost 3 bases and 11 bases, in that order; junction bases with no gene match: 8. The DNA of the CDR3 is TGTGCCATCAGTGAAGGAGCGGGGGGGACCCTGCAGTATTTT. Translated: CAISEGAGGTLQYF.

The chain joins TRBV7-9 to TRBJ1-1; D ambiguous. The CDR3 spans 15 residues. The germline V gene encodes CDR1 SEHNR and CDR2 FQNEAQ (reference sequence). Trimming removed 4 bases at V and 5 bases at J, with 17 bases between. As DNA, the CDR3 is TGTGCCAGCAGCTATGGATCGGGAGTGCGGACTGAAGCTTTCTTT. Amino acid sequence: CASSYGSGVRTEAFF. The whole variable domain, remainder taken from reference TRBV7-9 and TRBJ1-1, is DTGVSQNPRHKITKRGQNVTFRCDPISEHNRLYWYRQTLGQGPEFLTYFQNEAQLEKSRLLSDRFSAERPKGSFSTLEIQRTEQGDSAMYLCASSYGSGVRTEAFFGQGTRLTVV.

The CDR3 DNA follows: TGTGCCAGCAGTATCCCCCCGGGACAGTTTTCTGGAAACACCATATATTTT. It encodes CASSIPPGQFSGNTIYF. The chain uses TRBV28 and TRBJ1-3, with TRBD1 matching 7 bases. After removal of 5 bases from V and 1 base from J, the junction contained 11 bases not matched to a gene. The CDR3 is 17 residues long. Germline V lookup: CDR1 MDHEN, CDR2 SYDVKM. Using reference TRBV28 and TRBJ1-3 for the parts outside the CDR3, the full variable domain is DVKVTQSSRYLVKRTGEKVFLECVQDMDHENMFWYRQDPGLGLRLIYFSYDVKMKEKGDIPEGYSVSREKKERFSLILESASTNQTSMYLCASSIPPGQFSGNTIYFGEGSWLTVV.

The rearrangement links TRBV7-9 to TRBJ2-4, with TRBD1 matching over 8 bases. Trimming took 5 bases from V and 8 from J; bases not matched to a gene: 8. The CDR3 has 14 residues. Germline lookup yields CDR1 SEHNR and CDR2 FQNEAQ (reference sequence). DNA of the CDR3: TGTGCCAGCAGCGCAGGACAGGGTGGTGACATTCAGTACTTC. It specifies CASSAGQGGDIQYF.

V and J are TRBV19 and TRBJ1-4; perhaps TRBD1 as D (6 bases). V lost 4 bases and J 3 bases, leaving 9 bases between the germline ends. The V gene's germline CDR1 is LNHDA and CDR2 SQIVND (reference sequence). This CDR3 region has 14 residues. In nucleotides, the CDR3 is TGTGCCAGTAGTAGAGACAGGTCTAATGAAAAACTGTTTTTT. This codes for CASSRDRSNEKLFF.

This clone has just a few counts. This sequence joins TRBV28 and TRBJ1-1; 10 nucleotides line up with TRBD1. J was trimmed by 5 bases and V by 4 bases; bases with no gene match: 7. Germline CDR1 is MDHEN and CDR2 is SYDVKM. The CDR3 is made up of 15 amino acids. CDR3 protein: CASSWGGTGVTEAFF. The CDR3 region has the DNA TGTGCCAGCAGTTGGGGGGGGACAGGGGTTACTGAAGCTTTCTTT.

The rearrangement uses TRBV5-8 and TRBJ2-4, with D perhaps TRBD1 (6 bases). Germline lookup yields CDR1 SGHTS and CDR2 YDEGEE. The CDR3 covers 16 residues. With 0 bases removed from V and 1 base from J, the gap between germline ends came to 11 bases. The CDR3 sequence: CASSLGIQGAKNIQYF. The CDR3, as DNA: TGTGCCAGCAGCTTGGGAATTCAGGGGGCCAAAAACATTCAGTACTTC.

This chain links TRBV2 with TRBJ2-7, with a tentative D call TRBD2 (6 bases). This CDR3 contains 12 residues. Germline CDR1 is SNHLY and CDR2 is FYNNEI. Trimming removed 6 bases from V and 7 bases from J, with 13 bases in between. The CDR3 DNA is TGTGCCAGCAGCGGGGTGGGGGGAGAGCAGTACTTC. It specifies CASSGVGGEQYF.

This clone was observed many times. This rearrangement joins TRBV7-9 to TRBJ1-1, with D uncertain. Trimming cost V 7 bases and J 1 base, with 16 bases left between them. Looked up from germline, CDR1 is SEHNR and CDR2 is FQNEAQ (reference sequence). CDR3 length equals 15 residues. The CDR3 loop is CASTHEKTGNTEAFF. The CDR3 DNA reads TGTGCCAGCACCCACGAAAAGACGGGGAACACTGAAGCTTTCTTT.

This chain connects TRBV14 to TRBJ2-3; 9 nucleotides line up with TRBD1. The V gene's germline CDR1 is SGHDN and CDR2 FVKESK. V trimming: 4 bases; J trimming: 8 bases; junction bases outside the gene matches: 13. The length of the CDR3 is 16 residues. Here the CDR3 reads CASSLTGDREIGTQYF. CDR3 bases: TGTGCCAGCAGCCTCACTGGGGACAGGGAAATCGGTACGCAGTATTTT.

V and J are TRBV2 and TRBJ1-2; possibly TRBD1 for D (6 bases). This CDR3 is 13 amino acids long. Trimming removed 5 bases at V and 4 bases at J, with 11 bases between. Looked up from germline, CDR1 is SNHLY and CDR2 is FYNNEI. The chain's CDR3 is CASSQGLSYGYTF. In DNA, the CDR3 is TGTGCCAGCAGTCAGGGGCTAAGCTATGGCTACACCTTC.

The chain joins TRBV29-1 to TRBJ2-5, with 7 bases identical to TRBD1. The better agreement between TRBJ2-7 and the DNA end casts doubt on the J call. Germline CDR1 SQVTM, CDR2 ANQGSEA. The CDR3 spans 11 residues. The CDR3, as DNA: TGCAGCGCAGGACAGGAGTACGAGCAGTACTTC. This sequence encodes CSAGQEYEQYF.